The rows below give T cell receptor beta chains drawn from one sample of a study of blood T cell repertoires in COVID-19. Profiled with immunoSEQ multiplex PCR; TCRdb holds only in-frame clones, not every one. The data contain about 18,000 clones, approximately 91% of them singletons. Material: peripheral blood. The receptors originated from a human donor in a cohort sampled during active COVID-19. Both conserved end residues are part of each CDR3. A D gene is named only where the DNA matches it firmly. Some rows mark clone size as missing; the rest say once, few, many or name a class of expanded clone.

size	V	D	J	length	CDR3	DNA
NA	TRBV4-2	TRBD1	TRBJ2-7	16	CASSENRDRGGYEQYF	TGTGCCAGCAGCGAAAACCGGGACAGGGGAGGGTACGAGCAGTACTTC
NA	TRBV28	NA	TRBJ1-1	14	CASSTSGQNTEAFF	NA
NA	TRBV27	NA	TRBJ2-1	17	CASSPRTSPRPYNEQFF	TGTGCCAGCAGTCCCCGTACTTCTCCCCGTCCCTACAATGAGCAGTTCTTC
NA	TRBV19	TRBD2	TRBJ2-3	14	CASTLAEHTDTQYF	TGTGCCAGTACACTAGCGGAGCACACAGATACGCAGTATTTT
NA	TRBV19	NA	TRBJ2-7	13	CASSERRGYEQYF	TGTGCCAGTTCCGAACGGAGGGGCTACGAGCAGTACTTC
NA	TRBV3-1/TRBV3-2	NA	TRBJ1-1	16	CASSQLLTGLGTEAFF	TGTGCCAGCAGCCAGTTATTAACAGGGCTCGGCACTGAAGCTTTCTTT
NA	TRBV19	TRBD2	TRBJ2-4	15	CASSIGGSEGGIQYF	TGTGCCAGTAGTATCGGGGGGTCTGAGGGCGGCATTCAGTACTTC
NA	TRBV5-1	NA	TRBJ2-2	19	CASSRANPSEGLNTGELFF	TGCGCCAGCAGCAGAGCCAATCCTTCGGAGGGACTCAACACCGGGGAGCTGTTTTTT
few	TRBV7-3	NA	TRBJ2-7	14	CASSPGGGLPEQYF	TGTGCCAGCAGCCCAGGTGGAGGCCTTCCAGAGCAGTACTTC
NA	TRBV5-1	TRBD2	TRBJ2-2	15	CASSLAGGNTGELFF	TGCGCCAGCAGCTTGGCGGGGGGGAACACCGGGGAGCTGTTTTTT
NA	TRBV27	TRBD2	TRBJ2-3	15	CASSGGTRSTDTQYF	TGTGCCAGCAGTGGAGGGACTAGGAGCACAGATACGCAGTATTTT
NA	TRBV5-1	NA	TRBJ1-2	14	CASAVDTANYGYTF	TGCGCCAGCGCCGTGGACACAGCTAACTATGGCTACACCTTC
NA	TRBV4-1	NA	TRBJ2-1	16	CASSQDRTAGVNEQFF	TGCGCCAGCAGCCAAGATAGAACGGCAGGGGTCAATGAGCAGTTCTTC
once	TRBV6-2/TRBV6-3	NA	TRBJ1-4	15	CASSYVTFQGEKLFF	TGTGCCAGCAGTTACGTTACATTTCAGGGCGAAAAACTGTTTTTT
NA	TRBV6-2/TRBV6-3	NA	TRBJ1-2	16	CASSYWPGGASYGYTF	TGTGCCAGCAGTTACTGGCCCGGGGGGGCCAGCTATGGCTACACCTTC
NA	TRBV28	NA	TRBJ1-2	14	CASRSYGPGYGYTF	TGTGCCAGCAGGTCCTATGGGCCAGGCTATGGCTACACCTTC
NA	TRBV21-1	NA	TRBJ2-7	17	CASSNCLAGVFGFEQYF	TGTGCCAGCAGCAATTGTCTAGCGGGAGTCTTTGGGTTCGAGCAGTACTTC
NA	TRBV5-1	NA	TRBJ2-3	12	CASSLSGGTQYF	TGCGCCAGCAGCTTGTCCGGGGGTACGCAGTATTTT
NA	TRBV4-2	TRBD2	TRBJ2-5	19	CASSQEVRLAGGGGETQYF	TGTGCCAGCAGCCAAGAAGTGAGGCTAGCGGGCGGAGGTGGAGAGACCCAGTACTTC
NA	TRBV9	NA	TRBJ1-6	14	CASSAGQKNSPLHF	TGTGCCAGCAGCGCAGGACAGAAAAATTCACCCCTCCACTTT
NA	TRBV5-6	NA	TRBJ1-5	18	CASSLGDRGVPSNQPQHF	TGTGCCAGCAGCTTGGGGGATCGCGGGGTCCCTAGCAATCAGCCCCAGCATTTT
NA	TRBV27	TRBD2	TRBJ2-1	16	CASKLGAGGTYNEQFF	TGTGCCAGCAAGTTAGGAGCGGGAGGGACCTACAATGAGCAGTTCTTC
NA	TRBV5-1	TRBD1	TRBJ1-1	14	CASSSEGGGTEAFF	TGCGCCAGCAGCTCCGAAGGGGGCGGAACTGAAGCTTTCTTT
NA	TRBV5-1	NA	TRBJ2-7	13	CASSGTGPYEQYF	TGCGCCAGCAGCGGTACAGGCCCCTACGAGCAGTACTTC
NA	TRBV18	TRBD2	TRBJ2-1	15	CASSPPGGVNNEQFF	TGTGCCAGCTCACCACCGGGAGGGGTTAACAATGAGCAGTTCTTC